This T cell receptor beta chain was sequenced in a study of blood T cell repertoires in COVID-19. Background on the study: COVID-19 samples collected from the United States, Italy and Spain covered acute and convalescent phases.

The table came from immunoSEQ multiplex PCR; TCRdb's copy has only in-frame clones and leaves some out. This sample has over 100,000 clones, with approximately 82% found just once. The specimen sequenced was peripheral blood. This TCR was sampled from a man between 60 and 75 years old with active or convalescent COVID-19.

The CDR3 coding sequence is TGTGCCAGCAGCTGGGGACAGGGGAATGAAAAACTGTTTTTT. It specifies CASSWGQGNEKLFF. The chain uses TRBV7-9 and TRBJ1-4, with TRBD1 matching 10 bases. The trim removed 4 bases at V and 5 bases at J, leaving 1 base unmatched. The CDR3 totals 14 residues. CDR1 is SEHNR, CDR2 FQNEAQ, per germline (reference sequence).